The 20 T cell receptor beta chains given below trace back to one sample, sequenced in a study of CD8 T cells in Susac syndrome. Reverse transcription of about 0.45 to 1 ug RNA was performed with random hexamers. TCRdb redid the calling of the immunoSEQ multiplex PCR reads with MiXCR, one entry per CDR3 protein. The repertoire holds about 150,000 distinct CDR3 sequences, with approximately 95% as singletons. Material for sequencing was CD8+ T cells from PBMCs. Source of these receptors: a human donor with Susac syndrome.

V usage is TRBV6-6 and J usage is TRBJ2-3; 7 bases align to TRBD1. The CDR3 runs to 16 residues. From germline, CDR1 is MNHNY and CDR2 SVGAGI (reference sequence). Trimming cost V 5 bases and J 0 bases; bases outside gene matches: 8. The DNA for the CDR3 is TGTGCCAGCAGTACGGTAGACAGGGACAGCACAGATACGCAGTATTTT. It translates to CASSTVDRDSTDTQYF.

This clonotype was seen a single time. CDR3 sequence reads: CASRTLDSYEQYF. The CDR3 DNA follows: TGTGCCAGCAGGACACTGGACTCCTACGAGCAGTACTTC. V is TRBV13 and J is TRBJ2-7; no clear D gene. Looked up from germline, CDR1 is PRHDT and CDR2 is FYEKMQ (reference sequence). There are 13 residues in the CDR3. V was pared by 6 bases and J by 0 bases, with 9 bases between.

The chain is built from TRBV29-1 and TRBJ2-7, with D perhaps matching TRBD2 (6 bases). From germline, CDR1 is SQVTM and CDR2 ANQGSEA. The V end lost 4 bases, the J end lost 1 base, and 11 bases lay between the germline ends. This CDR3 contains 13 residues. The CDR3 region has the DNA TGCAGCGTTGTGGCTAGCGAGTCCTACGAGCAGTACTTC. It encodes CSVVASESYEQYF.

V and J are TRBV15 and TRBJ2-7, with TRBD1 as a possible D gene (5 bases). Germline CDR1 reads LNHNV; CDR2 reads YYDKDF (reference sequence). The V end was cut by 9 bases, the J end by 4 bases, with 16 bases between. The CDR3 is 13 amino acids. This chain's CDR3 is CATRQKNMYEQYF. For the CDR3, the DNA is TGTGCCACTAGACAGAAGAACATGTACGAGCAGTACTTC.

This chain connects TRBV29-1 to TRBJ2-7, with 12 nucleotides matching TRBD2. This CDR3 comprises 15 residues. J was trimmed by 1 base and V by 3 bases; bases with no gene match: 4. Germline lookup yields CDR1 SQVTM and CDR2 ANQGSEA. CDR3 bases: TGCAGCGTTGACCTAGCGGGAGGGCCTTCCTACGAGCAGTACTTC. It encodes CSVDLAGGPSYEQYF.

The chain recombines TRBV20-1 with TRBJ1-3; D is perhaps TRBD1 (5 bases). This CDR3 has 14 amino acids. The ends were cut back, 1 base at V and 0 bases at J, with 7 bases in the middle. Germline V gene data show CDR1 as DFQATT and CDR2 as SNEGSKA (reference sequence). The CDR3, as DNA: TGCAGTGCTAGAGGGACAAGCTCTGGAAACACCATATATTTT. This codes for CSARGTSSGNTIYF.

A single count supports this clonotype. CDR3 bases: TGCAGTGCTAGTGCGTTAGCCAAAAACATTCAGTACTTC. Translated, it gives CSASALAKNIQYF. The V and J genes are TRBV20-1 and TRBJ2-4; the D is unclear. Trimming took off 3 bases at V and 0 bases at J, with 6 bases between the two ends. The CDR3 has 13 amino acids. Germline assignment: CDR1 DFQATT and CDR2 SNEGSKA (reference sequence).

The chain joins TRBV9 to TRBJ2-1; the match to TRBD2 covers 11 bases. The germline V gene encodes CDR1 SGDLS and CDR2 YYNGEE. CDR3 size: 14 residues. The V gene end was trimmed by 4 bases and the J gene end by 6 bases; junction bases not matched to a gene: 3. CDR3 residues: CASSLGLAGNEQFF. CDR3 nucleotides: TGTGCCAGCAGCTTAGGACTAGCGGGCAATGAGCAGTTCTTC. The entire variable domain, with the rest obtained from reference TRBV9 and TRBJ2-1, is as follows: DSGVTQTPKHLITATGQRVTLRCSPRSGDLSVYWYQQSLDQGLQFLIQYYNGEERAKGNILERFSAQQFPDLHSELNLSSLELGDSALYFCASSLGLAGNEQFFGPGTRLTVL.

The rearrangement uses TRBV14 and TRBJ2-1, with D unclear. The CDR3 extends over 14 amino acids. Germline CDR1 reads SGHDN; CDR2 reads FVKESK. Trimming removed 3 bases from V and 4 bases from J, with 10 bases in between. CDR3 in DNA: TGTGCCAGCAGCCACTCCCACGGTTACAATGAGCAGTTCTTC. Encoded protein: CASSHSHGYNEQFF.

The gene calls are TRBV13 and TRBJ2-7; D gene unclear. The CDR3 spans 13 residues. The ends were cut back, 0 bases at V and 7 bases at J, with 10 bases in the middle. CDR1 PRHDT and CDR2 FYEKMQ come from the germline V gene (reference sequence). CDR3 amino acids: CASSLGGRTEQYF. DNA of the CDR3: TGTGCCAGCAGCTTAGGGGGCAGGACGGAGCAGTACTTC.

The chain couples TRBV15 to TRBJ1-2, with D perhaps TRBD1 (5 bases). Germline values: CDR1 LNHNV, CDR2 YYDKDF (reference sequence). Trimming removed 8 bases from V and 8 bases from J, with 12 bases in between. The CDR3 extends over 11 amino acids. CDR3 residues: CATLGPEGYTF. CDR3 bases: TGTGCCACCTTGGGGCCAGAGGGCTACACCTTC.

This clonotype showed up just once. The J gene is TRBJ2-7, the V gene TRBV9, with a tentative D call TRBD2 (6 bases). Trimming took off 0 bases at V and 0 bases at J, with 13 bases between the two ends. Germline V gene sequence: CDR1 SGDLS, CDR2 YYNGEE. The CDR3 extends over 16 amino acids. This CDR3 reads CASSVAGSGTSYEQYF. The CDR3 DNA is TGTGCCAGCAGCGTAGCGGGTAGCGGAACCTCCTACGAGCAGTACTTC.

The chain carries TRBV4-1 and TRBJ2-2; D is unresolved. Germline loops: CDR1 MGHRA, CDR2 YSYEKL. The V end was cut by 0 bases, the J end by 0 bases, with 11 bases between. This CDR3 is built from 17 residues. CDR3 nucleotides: TGCGCCAGCAGCCAAGATTTCGGACCTCCGAACACCGGGGAGCTGTTTTTT. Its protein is CASSQDFGPPNTGELFF.

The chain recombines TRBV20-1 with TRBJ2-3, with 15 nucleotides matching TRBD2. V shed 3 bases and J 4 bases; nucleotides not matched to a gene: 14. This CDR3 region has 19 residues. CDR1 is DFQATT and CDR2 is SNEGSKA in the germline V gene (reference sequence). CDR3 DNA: TGCAGTGCTAGGATTGTGATGGGGACTAGCGGGAGGACAGCAGATACGCAGTATTTT. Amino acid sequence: CSARIVMGTSGRTADTQYF.

The DNA for the CDR3 is TGCAGCGTTCGCCGAGCAGACGGCTACACCTTC. It translates to CSVRRADGYTF. The gene calls are TRBV29-1 and TRBJ1-2; D is uncertain. Trimming removed 5 bases at V and 8 bases at J, with 12 bases between. This CDR3 region has 11 residues. Germline values: CDR1 SQVTM, CDR2 ANQGSEA. Full variable domain (rest looked up from reference TRBV29-1 and TRBJ1-2): SAVISQKPSRDICQRGTSLTIQCQVDSQVTMMFWYRQQPGQSLTLIATANQGSEATYESGFVIDKFPISRPNLTFSTLTVSNMSPEDSSIYLCSVRRADGYTFGSGTRLTVV.

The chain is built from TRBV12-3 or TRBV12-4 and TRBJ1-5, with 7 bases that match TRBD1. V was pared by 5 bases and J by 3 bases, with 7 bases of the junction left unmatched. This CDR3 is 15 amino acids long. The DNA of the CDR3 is TGTGCCAGCAGTCGGTCGGGACAGAACAATCAGCCCCAGCATTTT. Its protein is CASSRSGQNNQPQHF.

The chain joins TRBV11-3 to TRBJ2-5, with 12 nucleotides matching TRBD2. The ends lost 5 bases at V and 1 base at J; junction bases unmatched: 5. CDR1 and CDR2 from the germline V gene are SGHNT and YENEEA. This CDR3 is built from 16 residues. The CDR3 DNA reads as TGTGCCAGCAGCCCTCGACTAGCGGGGGTCCAAGAGACCCAGTACTTC. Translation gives CASSPRLAGVQETQYF.

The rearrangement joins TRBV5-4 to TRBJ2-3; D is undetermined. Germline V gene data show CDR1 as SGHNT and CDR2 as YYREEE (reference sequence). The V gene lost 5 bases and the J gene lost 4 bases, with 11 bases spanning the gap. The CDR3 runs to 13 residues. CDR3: CASRPGGADTQYF. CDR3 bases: TGTGCCAGCAGGCCCGGTGGTGCAGATACGCAGTATTTT.

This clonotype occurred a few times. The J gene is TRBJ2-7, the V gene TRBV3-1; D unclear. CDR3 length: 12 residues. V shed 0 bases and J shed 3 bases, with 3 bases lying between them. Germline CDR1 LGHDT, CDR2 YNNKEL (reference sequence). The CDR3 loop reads CASSQEGYEQYF. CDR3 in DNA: TGTGCCAGCAGCCAAGAAGGCTACGAGCAGTACTTC.

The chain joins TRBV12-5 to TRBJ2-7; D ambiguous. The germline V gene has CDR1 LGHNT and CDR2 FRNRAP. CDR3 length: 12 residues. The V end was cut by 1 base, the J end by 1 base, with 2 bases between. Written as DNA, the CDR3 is TGTGCTAGTGGTTTGGGATCCTACGAGCAGTACTTC. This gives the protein CASGLGSYEQYF.